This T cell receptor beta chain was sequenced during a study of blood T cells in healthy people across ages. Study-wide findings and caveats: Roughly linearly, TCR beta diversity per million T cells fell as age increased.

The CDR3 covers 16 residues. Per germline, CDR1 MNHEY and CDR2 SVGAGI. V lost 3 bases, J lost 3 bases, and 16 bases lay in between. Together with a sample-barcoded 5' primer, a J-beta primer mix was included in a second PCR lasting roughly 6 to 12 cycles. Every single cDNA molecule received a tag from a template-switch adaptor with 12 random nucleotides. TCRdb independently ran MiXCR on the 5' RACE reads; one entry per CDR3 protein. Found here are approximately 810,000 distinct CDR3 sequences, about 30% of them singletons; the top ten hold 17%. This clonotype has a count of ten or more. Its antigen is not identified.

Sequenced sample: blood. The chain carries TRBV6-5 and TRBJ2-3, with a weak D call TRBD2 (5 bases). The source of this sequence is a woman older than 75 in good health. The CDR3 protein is CASSYSTGRITDTQYF. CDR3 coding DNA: TGTGCCAGCAGTTATTCGACGGGGAGAATTACAGATACGCAGTATTTT.